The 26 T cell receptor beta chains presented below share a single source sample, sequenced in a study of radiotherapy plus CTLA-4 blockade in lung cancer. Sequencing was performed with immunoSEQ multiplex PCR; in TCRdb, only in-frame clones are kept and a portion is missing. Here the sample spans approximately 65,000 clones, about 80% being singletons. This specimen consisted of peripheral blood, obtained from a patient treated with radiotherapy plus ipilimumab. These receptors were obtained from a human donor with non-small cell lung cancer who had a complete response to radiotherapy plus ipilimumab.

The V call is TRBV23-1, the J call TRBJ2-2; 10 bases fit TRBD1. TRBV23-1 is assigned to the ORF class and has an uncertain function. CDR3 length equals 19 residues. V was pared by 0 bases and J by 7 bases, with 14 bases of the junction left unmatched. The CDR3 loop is CASSQSSVTGGTQSGELFF. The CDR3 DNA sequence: TGCGCCAGCAGTCAATCGAGTGTGACAGGGGGCACCCAGAGCGGGGAGCTGTTTTTT.

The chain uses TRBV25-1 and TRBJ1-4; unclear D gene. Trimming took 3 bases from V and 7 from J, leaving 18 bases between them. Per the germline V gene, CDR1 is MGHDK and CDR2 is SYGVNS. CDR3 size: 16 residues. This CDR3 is CASSDFGQAHAEKLFF. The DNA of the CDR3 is TGTGCCAGCAGTGACTTCGGTCAGGCCCATGCTGAAAAACTGTTTTTT.

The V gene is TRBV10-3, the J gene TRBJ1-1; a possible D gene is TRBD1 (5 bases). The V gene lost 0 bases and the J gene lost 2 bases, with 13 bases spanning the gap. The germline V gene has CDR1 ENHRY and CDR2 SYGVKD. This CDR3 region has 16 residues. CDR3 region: CAISESVGGLNTEAFF. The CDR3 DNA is TGTGCCATCAGTGAGTCCGTCGGGGGGTTAAACACTGAAGCTTTCTTT.

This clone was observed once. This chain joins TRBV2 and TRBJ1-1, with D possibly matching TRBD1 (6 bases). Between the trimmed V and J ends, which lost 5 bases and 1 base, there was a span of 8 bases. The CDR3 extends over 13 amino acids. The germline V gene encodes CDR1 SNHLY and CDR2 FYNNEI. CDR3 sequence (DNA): TGTGCCAGCAGTTCCAGGGGGAACACTGAAGCTTTCTTT. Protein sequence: CASSSRGNTEAFF.

CDR3 sequence: CASRREKGETQYF. DNA for the CDR3: TGTGCCAGCAGACGGGAAAAGGGGGAGACCCAGTACTTC. The gene calls are TRBV2 and TRBJ2-5; D assignment may be TRBD1 or TRBD2 (5 bases each). This CDR3 has 13 amino acids. V was shortened by 6 bases and J by 5 bases, with 13 bases between the two germline ends. Germline CDR1 and CDR2: SNHLY and FYNNEI.

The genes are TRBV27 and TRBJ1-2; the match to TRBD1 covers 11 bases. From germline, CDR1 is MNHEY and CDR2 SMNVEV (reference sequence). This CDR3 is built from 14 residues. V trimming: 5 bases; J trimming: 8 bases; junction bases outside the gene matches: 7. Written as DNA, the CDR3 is TGTGCCAGCAGTCCGAGGACAGGGGGCCTCGGCTACACCTTC. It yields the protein CASSPRTGGLGYTF.

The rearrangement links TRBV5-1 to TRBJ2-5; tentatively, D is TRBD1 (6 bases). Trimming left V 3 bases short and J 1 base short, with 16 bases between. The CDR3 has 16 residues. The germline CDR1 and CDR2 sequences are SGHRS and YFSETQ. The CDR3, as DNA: TGCGCCAGCAGCTCAAAAAGAGGACAGCTCCAAGAGACCCAGTACTTC. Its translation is CASSSKRGQLQETQYF.

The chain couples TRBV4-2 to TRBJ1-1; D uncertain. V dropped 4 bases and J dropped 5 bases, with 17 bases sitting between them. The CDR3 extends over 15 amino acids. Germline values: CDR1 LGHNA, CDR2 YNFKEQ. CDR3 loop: CASSLAPSWTTEAFF. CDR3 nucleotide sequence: TGTGCCAGCAGCCTGGCCCCTTCTTGGACTACTGAAGCTTTCTTT.

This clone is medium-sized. Written as DNA, the CDR3 is TGCGCCAGCAGCCAAGATGTTGGGGTCTACGAGCAGTACGTC. This encodes CASSQDVGVYEQYV. The rearrangement uses TRBV4-3 and TRBJ2-7; no clear D. Germline-derived CDR1 and CDR2 are LGHNA and YSLEER. Trimming left V 0 bases short and J 3 bases short, with 9 bases between. The CDR3 has 14 amino acids.

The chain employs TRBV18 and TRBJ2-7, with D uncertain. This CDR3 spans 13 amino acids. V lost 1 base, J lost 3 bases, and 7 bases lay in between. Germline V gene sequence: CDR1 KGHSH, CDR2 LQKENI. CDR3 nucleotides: TGTGCCAGCTCACCACGGGCAGACTACGAGCAGTACTTC. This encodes CASSPRADYEQYF.

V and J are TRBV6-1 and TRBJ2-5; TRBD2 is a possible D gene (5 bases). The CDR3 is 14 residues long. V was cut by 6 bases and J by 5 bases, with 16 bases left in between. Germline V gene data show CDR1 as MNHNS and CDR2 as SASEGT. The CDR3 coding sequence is TGTGCCAGCAGCCCTCCTACCCCGGGGGAGACCCAGTACTTC. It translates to CASSPPTPGETQYF.

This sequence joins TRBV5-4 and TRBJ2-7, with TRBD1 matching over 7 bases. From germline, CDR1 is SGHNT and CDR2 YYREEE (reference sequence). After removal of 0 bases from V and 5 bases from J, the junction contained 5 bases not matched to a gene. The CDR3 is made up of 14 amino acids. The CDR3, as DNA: TGTGCCAGCAGCTTGGCACAGGGGAAGAACGAGCAGTACTTC. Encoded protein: CASSLAQGKNEQYF.

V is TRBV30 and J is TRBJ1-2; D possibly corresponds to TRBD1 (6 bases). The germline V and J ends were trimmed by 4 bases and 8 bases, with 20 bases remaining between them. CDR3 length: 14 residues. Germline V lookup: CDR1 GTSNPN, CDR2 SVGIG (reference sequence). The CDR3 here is CAWTGDAGGGGYTF. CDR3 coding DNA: TGTGCCTGGACGGGGGACGCCGGGGGCGGGGGCTACACCTTC.

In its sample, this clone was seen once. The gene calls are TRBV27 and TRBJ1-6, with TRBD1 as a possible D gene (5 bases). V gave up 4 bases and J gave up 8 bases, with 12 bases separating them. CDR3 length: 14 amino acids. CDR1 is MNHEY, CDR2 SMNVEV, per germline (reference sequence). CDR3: CASSWDWRDSPLHF. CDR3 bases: TGTGCCAGCAGTTGGGACTGGCGGGATTCACCCCTCCACTTT.

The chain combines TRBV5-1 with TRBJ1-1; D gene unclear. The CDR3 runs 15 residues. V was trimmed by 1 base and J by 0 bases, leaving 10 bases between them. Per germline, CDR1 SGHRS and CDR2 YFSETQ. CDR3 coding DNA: TGCGCCAGCAGCTTGAGAGGAAACATGAACACTGAAGCTTTCTTT. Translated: CASSLRGNMNTEAFF.

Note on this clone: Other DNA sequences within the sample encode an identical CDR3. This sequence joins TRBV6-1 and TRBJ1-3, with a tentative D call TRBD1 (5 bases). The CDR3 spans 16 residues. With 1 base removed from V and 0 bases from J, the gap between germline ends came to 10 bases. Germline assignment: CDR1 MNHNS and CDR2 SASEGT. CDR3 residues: CASSEGGRLSGNTIYF. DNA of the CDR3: TGTGCCAGCAGTGAAGGGGGGAGGCTCTCTGGAAACACCATATATTTT.

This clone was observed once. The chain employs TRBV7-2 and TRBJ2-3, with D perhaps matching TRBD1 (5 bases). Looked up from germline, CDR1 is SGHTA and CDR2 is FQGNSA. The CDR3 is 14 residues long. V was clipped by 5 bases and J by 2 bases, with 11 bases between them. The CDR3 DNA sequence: TGTGCCAGCAGCAGGGGCAGGTTCACAGATACGCAGTATTTT. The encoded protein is CASSRGRFTDTQYF.

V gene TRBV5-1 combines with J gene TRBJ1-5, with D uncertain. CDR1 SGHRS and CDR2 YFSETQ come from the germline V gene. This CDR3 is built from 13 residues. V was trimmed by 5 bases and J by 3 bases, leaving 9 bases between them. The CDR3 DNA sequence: TGCGCCAGCAGAAAGGGAGACAATCAGCCCCAGCATTTT. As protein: CASRKGDNQPQHF.

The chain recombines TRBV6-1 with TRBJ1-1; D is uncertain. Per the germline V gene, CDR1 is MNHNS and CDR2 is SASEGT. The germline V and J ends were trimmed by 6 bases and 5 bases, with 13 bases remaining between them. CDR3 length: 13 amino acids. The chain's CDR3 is CASRKTMVTEAFF. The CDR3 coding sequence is TGTGCCAGCAGAAAAACTATGGTTACTGAAGCTTTCTTT.

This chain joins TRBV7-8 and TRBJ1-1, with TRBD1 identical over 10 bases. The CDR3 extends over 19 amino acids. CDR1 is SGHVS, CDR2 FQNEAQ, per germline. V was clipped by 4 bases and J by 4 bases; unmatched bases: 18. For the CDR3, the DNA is TGTGCCAGCAGCTCTTTAGCACGGACAGGGGGTGGCCAAAGCACTGAAGCTTTCTTT. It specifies CASSSLARTGGGQSTEAFF.

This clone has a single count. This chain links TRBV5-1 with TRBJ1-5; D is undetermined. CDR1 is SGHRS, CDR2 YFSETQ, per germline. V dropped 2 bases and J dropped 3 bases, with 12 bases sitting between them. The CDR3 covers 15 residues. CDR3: CASSLTGMSNQPQHF. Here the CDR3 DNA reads TGCGCCAGCAGCTTAACCGGGATGTCCAATCAGCCCCAGCATTTT. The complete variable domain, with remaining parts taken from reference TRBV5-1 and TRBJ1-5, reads KAGVTQTPRYLIKTRGQQVTLSCSPISGHRSVSWYQQTPGQGLQFLFEYFSETQRNKGNFPGRFSGRQFSNSRSEMNVSTLELGDSALYLCASSLTGMSNQPQHFGDGTRLSIL.

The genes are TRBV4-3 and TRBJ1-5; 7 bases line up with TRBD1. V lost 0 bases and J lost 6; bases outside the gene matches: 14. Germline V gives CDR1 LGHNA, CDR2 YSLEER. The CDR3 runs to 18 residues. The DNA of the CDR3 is TGCGCCAGCAGCCAAGAGGCAGCCGGGACAGATAGCGCTCAGCCCCAGCATTTT. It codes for CASSQEAAGTDSAQPQHF.

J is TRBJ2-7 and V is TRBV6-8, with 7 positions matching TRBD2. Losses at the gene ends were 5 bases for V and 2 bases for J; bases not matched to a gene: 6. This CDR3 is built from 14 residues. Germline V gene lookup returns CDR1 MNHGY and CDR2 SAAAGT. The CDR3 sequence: CASSRPGTTYEQYV. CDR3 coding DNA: TGTGCCAGCAGTCGCCCCGGGACTACCTACGAGCAGTACGTC.

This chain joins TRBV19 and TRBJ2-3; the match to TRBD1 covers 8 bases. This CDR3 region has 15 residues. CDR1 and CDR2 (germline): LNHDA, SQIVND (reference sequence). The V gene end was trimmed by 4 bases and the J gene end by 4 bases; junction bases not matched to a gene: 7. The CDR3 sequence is CASSTGQGAADTQYF. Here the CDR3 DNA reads TGTGCCAGTAGTACGGGGCAGGGGGCAGCAGATACGCAGTATTTT.

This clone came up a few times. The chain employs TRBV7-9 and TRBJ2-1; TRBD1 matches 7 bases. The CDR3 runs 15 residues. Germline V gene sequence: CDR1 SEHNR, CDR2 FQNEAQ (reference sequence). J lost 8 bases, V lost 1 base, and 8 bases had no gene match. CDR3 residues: CASSLGTGVLHEQFF. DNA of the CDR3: TGTGCCAGCAGCTTAGGGACAGGAGTTTTACATGAGCAGTTCTTC. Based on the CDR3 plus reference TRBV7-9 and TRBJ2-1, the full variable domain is DTGVSQNPRHKITKRGQNVTFRCDPISEHNRLYWYRQTLGQGPEFLTYFQNEAQLEKSRLLSDRFSAERPKGSFSTLEIQRTEQGDSAMYLCASSLGTGVLHEQFFGPGTRLTVL.

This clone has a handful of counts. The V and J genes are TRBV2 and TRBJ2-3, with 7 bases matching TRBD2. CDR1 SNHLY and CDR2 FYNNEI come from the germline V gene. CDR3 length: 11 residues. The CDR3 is CSSGYTDTQYF. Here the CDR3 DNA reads TGTTCTAGCGGTTACACAGATACGCAGTATTTT.